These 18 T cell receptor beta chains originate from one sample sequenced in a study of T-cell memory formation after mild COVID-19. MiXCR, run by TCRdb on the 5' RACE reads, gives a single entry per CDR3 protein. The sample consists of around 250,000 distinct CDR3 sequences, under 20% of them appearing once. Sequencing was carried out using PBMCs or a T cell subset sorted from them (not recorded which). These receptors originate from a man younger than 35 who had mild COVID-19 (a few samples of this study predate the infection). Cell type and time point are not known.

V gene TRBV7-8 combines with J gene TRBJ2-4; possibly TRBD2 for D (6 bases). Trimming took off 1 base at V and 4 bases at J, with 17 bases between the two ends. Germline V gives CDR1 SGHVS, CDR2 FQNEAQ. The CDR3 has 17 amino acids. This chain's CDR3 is CASSLGLGGWRKNIQYF. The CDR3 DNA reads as TGTGCCAGCAGCTTAGGGTTGGGAGGCTGGAGGAAAAACATTCAGTACTTC.

CDR3 protein: CASSANMAGELFF. The CDR3 DNA reads TGTGCCAGCAGTGCCAACATGGCCGGGGAGCTGTTTTTT. This sequence joins TRBV2 and TRBJ2-2; D gene uncertain. The CDR3 loop spans 13 amino acids. Germline V CDR1 and CDR2: SNHLY, FYNNEI. The V end was cut by 4 bases, the J end by 6 bases, with 9 bases between.

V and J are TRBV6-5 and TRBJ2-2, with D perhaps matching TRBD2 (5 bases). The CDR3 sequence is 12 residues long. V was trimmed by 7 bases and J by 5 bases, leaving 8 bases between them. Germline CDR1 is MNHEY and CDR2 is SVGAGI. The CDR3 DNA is TGTGCCAGCATGAAGCGGACCGGGGAGCTGTTTTTT. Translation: CASMKRTGELFF.

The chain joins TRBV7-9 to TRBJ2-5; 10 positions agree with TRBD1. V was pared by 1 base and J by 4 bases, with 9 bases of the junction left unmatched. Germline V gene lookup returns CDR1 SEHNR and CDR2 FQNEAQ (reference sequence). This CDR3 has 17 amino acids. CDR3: CASSLVPGTGDIETQYF. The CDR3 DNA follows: TGTGCCAGCAGCTTAGTCCCCGGGACAGGGGACATAGAGACCCAGTACTTC.

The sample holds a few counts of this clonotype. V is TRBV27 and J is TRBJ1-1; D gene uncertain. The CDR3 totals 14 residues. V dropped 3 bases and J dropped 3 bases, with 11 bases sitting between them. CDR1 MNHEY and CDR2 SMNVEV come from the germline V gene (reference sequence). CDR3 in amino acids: CASSFSTWHTEAFF. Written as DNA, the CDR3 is TGTGCCAGCAGTTTCTCCACATGGCACACTGAAGCTTTCTTT.

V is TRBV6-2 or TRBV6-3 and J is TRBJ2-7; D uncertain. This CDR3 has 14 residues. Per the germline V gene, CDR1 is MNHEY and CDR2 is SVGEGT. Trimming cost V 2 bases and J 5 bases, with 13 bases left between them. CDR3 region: CASSYRDLSHEQYV. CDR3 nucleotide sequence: TGTGCCAGCAGTTACCGCGACCTATCCCACGAGCAGTACGTC.

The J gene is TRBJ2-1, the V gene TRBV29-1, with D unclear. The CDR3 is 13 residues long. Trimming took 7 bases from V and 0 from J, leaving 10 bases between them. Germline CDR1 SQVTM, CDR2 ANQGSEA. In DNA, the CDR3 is TGCAGCGCCGGACGCAGCTCCTACAATGAGCAGTTCTTC. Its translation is CSAGRSSYNEQFF.

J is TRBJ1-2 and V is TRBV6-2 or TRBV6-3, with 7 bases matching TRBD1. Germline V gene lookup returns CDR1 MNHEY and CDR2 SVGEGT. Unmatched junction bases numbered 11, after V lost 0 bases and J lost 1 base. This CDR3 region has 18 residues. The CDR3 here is CASSYSTAGGHFNYGYTF. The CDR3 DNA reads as TGTGCCAGCAGTTACTCGACGGCAGGGGGACACTTTAACTATGGCTACACCTTC.

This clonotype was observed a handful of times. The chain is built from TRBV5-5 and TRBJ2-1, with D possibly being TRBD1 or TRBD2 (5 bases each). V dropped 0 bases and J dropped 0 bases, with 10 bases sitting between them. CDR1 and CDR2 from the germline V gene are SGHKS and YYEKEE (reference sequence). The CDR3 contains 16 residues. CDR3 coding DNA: TGTGCCAGCAGCTTGGTGGCAGGGAGCTCCTACAATGAGCAGTTCTTC. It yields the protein CASSLVAGSSYNEQFF.

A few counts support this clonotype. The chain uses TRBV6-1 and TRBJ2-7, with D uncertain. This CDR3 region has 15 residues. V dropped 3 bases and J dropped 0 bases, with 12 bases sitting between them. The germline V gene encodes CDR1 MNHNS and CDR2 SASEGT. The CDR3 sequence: CASSENHWISYEQYV. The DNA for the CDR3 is TGTGCCAGCAGTGAGAACCACTGGATCTCCTACGAGCAGTACGTC.

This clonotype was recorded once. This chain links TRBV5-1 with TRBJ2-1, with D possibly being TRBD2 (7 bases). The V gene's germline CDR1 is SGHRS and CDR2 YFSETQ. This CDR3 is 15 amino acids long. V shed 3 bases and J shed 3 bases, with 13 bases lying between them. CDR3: CASSSRGPFYNEQFF. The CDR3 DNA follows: TGCGCCAGCAGCTCGCGGGGGCCGTTCTACAATGAGCAGTTCTTC.

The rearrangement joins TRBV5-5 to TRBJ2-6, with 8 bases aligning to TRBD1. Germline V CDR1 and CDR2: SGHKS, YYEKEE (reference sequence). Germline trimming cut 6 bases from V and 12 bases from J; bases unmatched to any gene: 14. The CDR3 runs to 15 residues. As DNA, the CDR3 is TGTGCCAGCACCCTGACCACAGGGGGGCAAAGCGTCCTGACTTTC. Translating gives CASTLTTGGQSVLTF.

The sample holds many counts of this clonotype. The CDR3 region is CSALGPDQETQYF. The CDR3 DNA reads TGCAGTGCTCTAGGACCAGATCAAGAGACCCAGTACTTC. The chain joins TRBV20-1 to TRBJ2-5; D not certain. Germline CDR1 is DFQATT and CDR2 is SNEGSKA (reference sequence). The ends were cut back, 5 bases at V and 2 bases at J, with 12 bases in the middle. The CDR3 sequence is 13 residues long.

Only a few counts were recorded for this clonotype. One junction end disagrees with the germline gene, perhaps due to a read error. The CDR3 DNA reads as TGCAGTCCTAGGGCTGGGGACGCAATGAACACTGAAGCTTTCTTT. Translating gives CSPRAGDAMNTEAFF. The V and J genes are TRBV20-1 and TRBJ1-1, with D perhaps matching TRBD1 (5 bases). This CDR3 has 15 amino acids. Germline values: CDR1 DFQATT, CDR2 SNEGSKA (reference sequence).

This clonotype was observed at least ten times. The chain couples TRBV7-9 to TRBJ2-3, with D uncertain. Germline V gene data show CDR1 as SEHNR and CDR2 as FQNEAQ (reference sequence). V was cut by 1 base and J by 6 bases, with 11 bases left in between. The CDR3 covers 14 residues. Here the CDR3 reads CASSLVGSDDTQYF. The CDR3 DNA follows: TGTGCCAGCAGCTTAGTGGGATCCGATGATACGCAGTATTTT. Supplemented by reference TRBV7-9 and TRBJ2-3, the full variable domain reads DTGVSQNPRHKITKRGQNVTFRCDPISEHNRLYWYRQTLGQGPEFLTYFQNEAQLEKSRLLSDRFSAERPKGSFSTLEIQRTEQGDSAMYLCASSLVGSDDTQYFGPGTRLTVL.

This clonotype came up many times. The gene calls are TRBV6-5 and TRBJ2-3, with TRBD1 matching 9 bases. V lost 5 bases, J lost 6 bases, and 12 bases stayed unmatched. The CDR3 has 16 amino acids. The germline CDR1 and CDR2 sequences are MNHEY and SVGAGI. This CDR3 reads CASSPPTGQGTDTQYF. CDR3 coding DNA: TGTGCCAGCAGTCCCCCCACGGGACAGGGTACGGATACGCAGTATTTT.

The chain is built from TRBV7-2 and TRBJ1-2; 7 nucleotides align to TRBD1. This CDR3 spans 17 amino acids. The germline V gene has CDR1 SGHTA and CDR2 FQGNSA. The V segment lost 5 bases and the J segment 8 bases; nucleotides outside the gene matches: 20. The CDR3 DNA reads TGTGCCAGCAGCCTTCGGGAGAGGGGGCGGTCAACGTCCGGCTACACCTTC. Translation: CASSLRERGRSTSGYTF.

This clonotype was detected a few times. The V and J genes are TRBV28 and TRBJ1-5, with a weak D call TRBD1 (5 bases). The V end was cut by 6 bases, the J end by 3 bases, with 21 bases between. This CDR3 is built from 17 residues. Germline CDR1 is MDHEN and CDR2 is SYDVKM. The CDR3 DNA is TGTGCCAGCAGCGGCCCTGGGGAGGGACTCATCAATCAGCCCCAGCATTTT. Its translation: CASSGPGEGLINQPQHF.